This TCR beta chain derives from a study of blood T cells in healthy people across ages. Study findings and constraints: Estimated diversity, derived from one million T cells, was regarded as an underestimate. Conclusively comparing naive with antigen-experienced cells was impossible with unsorted PBMCs. Significant beta diversity loss was already apparent by age roughly 38, declining roughly linearly.

In its sample, this clonotype was seen many times. No antigen is known for it. Trimming stripped 2 bases from V and 6 bases from J, with 9 bases between. This CDR3 has 13 amino acids. The V gene's germline CDR1 is SGHTA and CDR2 FQGNSA. With a J-beta primer mix and a sample-barcoded 5' primer, a second PCR ran roughly 6 to 11 cycles. TCRdb redid the calling of the 5' RACE reads with MiXCR, one entry per CDR3 protein. The sample includes 650,000 to 800,000 distinct CDR3 sequences, roughly half of them seen just once. This clonotype was obtained from a woman older than 75 in good health. The rearrangement joins TRBV7-2 to TRBJ2-3; D remains ambiguous. Sequenced input: blood. The CDR3 reads CASSLINGDTQYF. CDR3 DNA sequence: TGTGCCAGCAGCTTAATTAACGGGGATACGCAGTATTTT.